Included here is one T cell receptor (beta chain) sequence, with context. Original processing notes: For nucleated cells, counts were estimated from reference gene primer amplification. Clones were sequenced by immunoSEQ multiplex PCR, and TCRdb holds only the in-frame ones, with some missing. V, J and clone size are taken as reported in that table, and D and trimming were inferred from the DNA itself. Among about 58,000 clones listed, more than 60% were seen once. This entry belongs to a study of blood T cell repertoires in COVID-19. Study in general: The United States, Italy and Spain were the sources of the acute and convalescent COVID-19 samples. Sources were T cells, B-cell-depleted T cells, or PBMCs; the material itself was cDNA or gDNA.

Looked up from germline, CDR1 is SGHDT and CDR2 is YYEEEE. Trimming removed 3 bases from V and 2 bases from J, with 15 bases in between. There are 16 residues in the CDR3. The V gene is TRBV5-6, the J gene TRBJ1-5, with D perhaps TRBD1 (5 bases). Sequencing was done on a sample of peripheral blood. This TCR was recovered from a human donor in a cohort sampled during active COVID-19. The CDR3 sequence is CASSWGGVSGNQPQHF. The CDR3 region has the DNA TGTGCCAGCAGCTGGGGAGGGGTGAGTGGCAATCAGCCCCAGCATTTT.